This is a list of T cell receptor beta chains from one sample in a study of tumor-infiltrating lymphocytes in localized non-small cell lung cancer. The method was immunoSEQ multiplex PCR; TCRdb's version includes in-frame clones alone and lacks a portion of them. This table holds some 30,000 clones, 70% to 90% found once. The sequenced sample was lung tumor tissue. The receptors shown here come from a human donor with non-small cell lung cancer. CDR3s leave out the opening cysteine and the closing phenylalanine or tryptophan. D genes are given only for firm matches. Expanded clones get a size class; other rows say once, few or many, or leave the size out.

V gene,D gene,clone size,CDR3 protein
TRBV6-6,TRBD1,.,ASSPPQGAYYGYT
TRBV18,.,.,ASSPLAGRGWYEQY
TRBV6-6,.,.,ASSYEPLDTQY
TRBV6-5,.,.,ASSYSQGRGYEQF
TRBV15,TRBD1,.,ATSKVRTGGYGYT
TRBV7-7,.,.,ASSRGLMGEQY
TRBV4-3,TRBD1,.,ASSRDRGIVGELF
TRBV11-3,.,.,ASSLDGGASTDTQY
TRBV6-5,.,.,ASSAPGNQPQH
TRBV5-1,.,once,ASRSQRETQY
TRBV5-6,.,.,ASSLVQGHGYT
TRBV27,TRBD1,once,ASSTTRQGHGYT
TRBV6-5,.,.,ASSYSVKSSGNTIY
TRBV12-5,.,.,ASGLGNRESPLH
TRBV29-1,.,.,SAQPYSRYNEQF
TRBV5-1,.,.,ASSFSGVADTQY
TRBV6-5,TRBD1,.,ASSYIRGRTDTQY
TRBV6-5,TRBD1,.,ASSYSYGTGTEQY
TRBV9,.,once,ASSLVGATGANVLT
TRBV10-3,TRBD1,few,AISEWDSMNTEAF
TRBV7-2,TRBD2,.,ASRNDQRGGFREQY
TRBV10-3,.,.,AIRTQGNEQY
TRBV6-5,TRBD1,.,ASSLQGATEAF
TRBV19,.,.,ASLSFRQPSELF
TRBV29-1,.,.,SVDTGRNDGYT
TRBV4-1,.,.,ASSLMTEGYEQY
TRBV5-1,TRBD1,.,ASSLGTGALVTEAF
TRBV15,TRBD1,.,ATSPDRAGELF
TRBV5-1,.,.,ASSLPLGVTDTQY
TRBV9,.,.,ASSVFSDTQY
TRBV29-1,TRBD1,.,SVSQGGFSGEQY
TRBV30,.,.,AWSPQTALGTDTQY
TRBV10-3,TRBD1,.,AISVKGTGVNTGELF
TRBV10-3,.,.,AISESGAPRYTEAF
TRBV14,.,few,ASSQARGRSTF
TRBV2,.,.,ASFGTANEKLF
TRBV7-9,TRBD1,.,ASSLGGTGLTGELF
TRBV2,TRBD1,.,ASNQGQKNTEAF
TRBV6-5,TRBD1,.,ASSYDRGNQPQH
TRBV9,TRBD1,.,ASSAPPWPRDRGMTDYNEQF
TRBV9,.,.,ASSLDGGVMEQY
TRBV5-6,TRBD1,.,ASSLPDRVWTEAF
TRBV11-2,TRBD1,.,ASSLGVGTGVYEQY